This T cell receptor (beta chain) stems from a study of blood T cell repertoires in COVID-19. Study-level background: COVID-19 samples from acute and convalescent phases originated in the United States, Italy and Spain. T cells, B-cell-depleted T cells, or PBMCs supplied cDNA or gDNA.

Authors' data handling: It was from reference gene primer amplification that nucleated cell counts were estimated. The method was immunoSEQ multiplex PCR; TCRdb's version includes in-frame clones alone and lacks a portion of them. For V, J and clone size, that table is used; D and trimming come from the DNA. This table holds about 270,000 clones, around 90% found once. The CDR3 length is 14 residues. The gene calls are TRBV21-1 and TRBJ2-3; the table calls TRBD1, which could not be checked here. TRBV21-1 is a pseudogene segment. The TCR was taken from a person aged 18 to 35 with COVID-19, enrolled during active disease. Material: peripheral blood. The DNA of the CDR3 is TGTGCCAGCAGCAAGGGGGCCGACCCGACCAAGCAGTATTTT. This translates into CASSKGADPTKQYF.